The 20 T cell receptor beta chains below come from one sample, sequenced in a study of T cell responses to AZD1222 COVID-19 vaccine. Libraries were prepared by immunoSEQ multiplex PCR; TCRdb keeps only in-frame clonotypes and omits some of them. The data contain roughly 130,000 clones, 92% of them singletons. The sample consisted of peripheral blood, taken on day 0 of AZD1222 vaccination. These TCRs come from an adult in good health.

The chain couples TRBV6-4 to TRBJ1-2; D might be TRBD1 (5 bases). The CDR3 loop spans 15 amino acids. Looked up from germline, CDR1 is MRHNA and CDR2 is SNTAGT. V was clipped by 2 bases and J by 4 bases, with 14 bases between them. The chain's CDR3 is CASSDGAGTSYGYTF. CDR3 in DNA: TGTGCCAGCAGTGACGGGGCAGGGACTAGCTATGGCTACACCTTC.

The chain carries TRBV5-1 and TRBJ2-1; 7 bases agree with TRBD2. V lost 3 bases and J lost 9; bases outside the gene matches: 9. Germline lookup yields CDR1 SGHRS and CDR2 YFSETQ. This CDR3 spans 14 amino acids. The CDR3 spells CASSWAGGSFEQFF. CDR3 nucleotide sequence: TGCGCCAGCAGCTGGGCCGGGGGGTCCTTTGAGCAGTTCTTC.

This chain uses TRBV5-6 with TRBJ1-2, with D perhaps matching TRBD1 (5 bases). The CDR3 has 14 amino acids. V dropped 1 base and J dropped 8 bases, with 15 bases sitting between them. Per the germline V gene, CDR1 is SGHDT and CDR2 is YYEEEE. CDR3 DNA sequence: TGTGCCAGCAGCTTGTCCGGGGCCATGGGAGGCTACACCTTC. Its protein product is CASSLSGAMGGYTF.

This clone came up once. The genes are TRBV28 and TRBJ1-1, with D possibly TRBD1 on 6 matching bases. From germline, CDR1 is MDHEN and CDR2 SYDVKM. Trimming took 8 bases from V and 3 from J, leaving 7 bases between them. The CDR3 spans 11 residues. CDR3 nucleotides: TGTGCCAGCCGACAGGACACTGAAGCTTTCTTT. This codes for CASRQDTEAFF.

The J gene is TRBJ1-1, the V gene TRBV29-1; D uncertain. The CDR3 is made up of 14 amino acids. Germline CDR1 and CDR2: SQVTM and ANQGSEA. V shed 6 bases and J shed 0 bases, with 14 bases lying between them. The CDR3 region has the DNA TGCAGCGTGCGGACGGATGCTATGAACACTGAAGCTTTCTTT. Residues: CSVRTDAMNTEAFF.

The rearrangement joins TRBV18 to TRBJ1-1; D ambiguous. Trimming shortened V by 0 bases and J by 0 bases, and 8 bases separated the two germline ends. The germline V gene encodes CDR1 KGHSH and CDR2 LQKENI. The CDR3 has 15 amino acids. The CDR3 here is CASSPPGQLNTEAFF. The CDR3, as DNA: TGTGCCAGCTCACCACCGGGCCAGCTGAACACTGAAGCTTTCTTT.

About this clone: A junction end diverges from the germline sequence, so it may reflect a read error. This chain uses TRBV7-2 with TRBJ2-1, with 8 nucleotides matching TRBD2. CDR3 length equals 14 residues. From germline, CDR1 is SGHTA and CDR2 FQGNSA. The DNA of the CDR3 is TGTGCCAGCGGCTTCGGGGGGGCCTACAATGAGCAGTTCTTC. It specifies CASGFGGAYNEQFF.

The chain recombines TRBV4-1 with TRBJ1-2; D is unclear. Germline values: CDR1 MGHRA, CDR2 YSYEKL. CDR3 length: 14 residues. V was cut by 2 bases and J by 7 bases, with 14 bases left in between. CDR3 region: CASSQYTHLGGYTF. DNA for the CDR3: TGCGCCAGCAGCCAATACACTCACCTGGGTGGCTACACCTTC.

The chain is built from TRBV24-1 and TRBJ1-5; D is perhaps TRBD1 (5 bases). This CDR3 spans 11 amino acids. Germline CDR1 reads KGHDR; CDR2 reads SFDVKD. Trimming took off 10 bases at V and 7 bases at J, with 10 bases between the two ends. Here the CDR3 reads CATGVSQPQHF. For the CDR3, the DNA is TGTGCCACGGGGGTATCGCAGCCCCAGCATTTT.

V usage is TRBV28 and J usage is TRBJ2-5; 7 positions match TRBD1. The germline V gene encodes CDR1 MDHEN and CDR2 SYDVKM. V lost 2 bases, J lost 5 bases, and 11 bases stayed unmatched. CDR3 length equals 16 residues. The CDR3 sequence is CASSLNRGTAWETQYF. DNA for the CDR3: TGTGCCAGCAGTTTAAATAGAGGGACAGCCTGGGAGACCCAGTACTTC.

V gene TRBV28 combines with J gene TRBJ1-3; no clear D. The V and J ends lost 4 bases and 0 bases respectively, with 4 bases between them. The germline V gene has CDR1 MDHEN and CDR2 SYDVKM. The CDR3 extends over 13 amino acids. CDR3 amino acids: CASSWGSGNTIYF. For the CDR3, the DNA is TGTGCCAGCAGTTGGGGCTCTGGAAACACCATATATTTT. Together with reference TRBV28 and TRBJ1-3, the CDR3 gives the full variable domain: DVKVTQSSRYLVKRTGEKVFLECVQDMDHENMFWYRQDPGLGLRLIYFSYDVKMKEKGDIPEGYSVSREKKERFSLILESASTNQTSMYLCASSWGSGNTIYFGEGSWLTVV.

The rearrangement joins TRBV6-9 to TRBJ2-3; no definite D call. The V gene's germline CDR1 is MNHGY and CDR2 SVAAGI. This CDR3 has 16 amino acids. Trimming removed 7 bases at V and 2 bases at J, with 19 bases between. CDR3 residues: CASIRWPPSFTDTQYF. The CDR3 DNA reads TGTGCCAGCATAAGGTGGCCCCCCTCTTTCACAGATACGCAGTATTTT.

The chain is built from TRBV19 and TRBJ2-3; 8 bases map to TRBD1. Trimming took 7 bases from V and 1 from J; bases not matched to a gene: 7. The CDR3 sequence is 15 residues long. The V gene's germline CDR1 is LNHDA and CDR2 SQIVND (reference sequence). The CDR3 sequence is CASNPTGVGTDTQYF. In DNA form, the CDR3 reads TGTGCCAGTAACCCGACAGGGGTCGGCACAGATACGCAGTATTTT.

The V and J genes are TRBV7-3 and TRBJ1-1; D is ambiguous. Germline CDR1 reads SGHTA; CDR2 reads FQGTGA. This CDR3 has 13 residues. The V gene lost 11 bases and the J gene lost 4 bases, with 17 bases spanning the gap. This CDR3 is CASSFGPSTEAFF. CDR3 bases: TGTGCCTCTAGTTTCGGGCCGTCCACTGAAGCTTTCTTT.

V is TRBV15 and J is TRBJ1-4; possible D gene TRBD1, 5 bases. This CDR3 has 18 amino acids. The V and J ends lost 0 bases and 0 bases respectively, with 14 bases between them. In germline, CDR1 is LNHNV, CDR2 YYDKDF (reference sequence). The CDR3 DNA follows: TGTGCCACCAGCAGAGATCTTTTTGGGACCTCAACTAATGAAAAACTGTTTTTT. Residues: CATSRDLFGTSTNEKLFF.

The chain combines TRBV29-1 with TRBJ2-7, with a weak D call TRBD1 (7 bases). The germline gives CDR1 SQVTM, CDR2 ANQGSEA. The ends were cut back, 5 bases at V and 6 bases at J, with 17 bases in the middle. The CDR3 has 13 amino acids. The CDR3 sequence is CSVSGRQGGEQYF. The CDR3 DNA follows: TGCAGCGTTTCGGGACGGCAGGGGGGCGAGCAGTACTTC.

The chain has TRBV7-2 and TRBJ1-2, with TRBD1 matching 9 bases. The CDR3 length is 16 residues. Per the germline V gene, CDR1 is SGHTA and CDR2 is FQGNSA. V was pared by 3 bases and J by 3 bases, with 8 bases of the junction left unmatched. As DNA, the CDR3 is TGTGCCAGCAGCTTGCGACCGGGACAGGGCGACTATGGCTACACCTTC. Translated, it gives CASSLRPGQGDYGYTF.

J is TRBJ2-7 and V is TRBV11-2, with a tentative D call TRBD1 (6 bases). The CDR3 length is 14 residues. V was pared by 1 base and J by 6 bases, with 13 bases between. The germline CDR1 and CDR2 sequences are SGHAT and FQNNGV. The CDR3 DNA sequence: TGTGCCAGCAGCTTAGCGCCAGGGGTGGCCGAGCAGTACTTC. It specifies CASSLAPGVAEQYF.

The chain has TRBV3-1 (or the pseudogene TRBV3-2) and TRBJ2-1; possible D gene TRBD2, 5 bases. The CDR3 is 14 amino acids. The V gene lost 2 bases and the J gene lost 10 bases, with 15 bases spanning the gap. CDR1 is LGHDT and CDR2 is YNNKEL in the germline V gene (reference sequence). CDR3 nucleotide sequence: TGTGCCAGCAGCCAACACCATTTAGGCGGGGAGCAGTTCTTC. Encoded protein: CASSQHHLGGEQFF.

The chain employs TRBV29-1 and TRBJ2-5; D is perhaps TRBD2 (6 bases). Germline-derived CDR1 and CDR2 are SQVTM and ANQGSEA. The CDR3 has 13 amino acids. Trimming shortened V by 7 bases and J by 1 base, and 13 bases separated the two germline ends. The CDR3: CSGGTQAQETQYF. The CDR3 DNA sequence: TGCAGCGGCGGGACGCAAGCCCAAGAGACCCAGTACTTC.